This T cell receptor (beta chain) was identified during a study of T cell repertoires in cytomegalovirus infection. Study information: CMV infection together with matching HLA type was indicated by public TCR beta signatures.

Study outcomes and limitations: What dominated the ex vivo response were HLA-C-restricted CMV-specific TCR beta clonotypes. Cumulative public TCR beta family frequency identified carriers of CMV plus the relevant HLA.

TCRdb used MiXCR to reprocess the reads, holding one entry per CDR3 protein. The repertoire consists of 150,000 to 200,000 distinct CDR3 sequences, with 7.5% to 10% occurring once and the leading ten covering approximately 4.3%. Germline loops: CDR1 MGHRA, CDR2 YSYEKL. V was trimmed by 4 bases and J by 8 bases, leaving 17 bases between them. The CDR3 is 14 residues long. This clonotype was seen repeatedly, ten times or more. The antigen is unknown. The source is a human donor in good health (CMV status not recorded). Some clones in this sample may be carry-over from other donors' samples. The sequencing input was PBMCs. The rearrangement uses TRBV4-1 and TRBJ1-2; TRBD1 might be the D (5 bases). CDR3 residues: CASSPKIGAVGYTF. CDR3 in DNA: TGCGCCAGCAGCCCAAAAATAGGGGCGGTGGGCTACACCTTC.